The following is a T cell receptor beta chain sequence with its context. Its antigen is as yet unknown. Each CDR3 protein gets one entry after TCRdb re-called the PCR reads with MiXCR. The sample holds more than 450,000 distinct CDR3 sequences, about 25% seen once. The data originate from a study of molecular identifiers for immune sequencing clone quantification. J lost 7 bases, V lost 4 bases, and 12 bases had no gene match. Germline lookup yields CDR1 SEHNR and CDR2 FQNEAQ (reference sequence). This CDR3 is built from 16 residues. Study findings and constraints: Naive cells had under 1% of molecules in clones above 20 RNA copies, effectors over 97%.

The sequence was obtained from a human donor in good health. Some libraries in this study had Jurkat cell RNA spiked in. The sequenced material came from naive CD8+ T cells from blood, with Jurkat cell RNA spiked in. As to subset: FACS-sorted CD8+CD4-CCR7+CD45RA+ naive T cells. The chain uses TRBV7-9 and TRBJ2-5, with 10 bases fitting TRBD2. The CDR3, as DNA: TGTGCCAGCAGCTCCGGGACTAGCGTGGGGGATTGGACCCAGTACTTC. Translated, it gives CASSSGTSVGDWTQYF.